Below are 12 T cell receptor beta chains sequenced from a single sample in a study of CD8 T cells in Susac syndrome. The RNA input was about 0.5 to 1 ug, and it was reverse transcribed with random hexamers. TCRdb called the immunoSEQ multiplex PCR reads again in MiXCR, with one record for every CDR3 protein. The table records around 180,000 distinct CDR3 sequences, 95% of them present only once. The specimen was CD8+ T cells from PBMCs. The receptor set was obtained from a human donor with multiple sclerosis.

The chain joins TRBV15 to TRBJ2-3; 8 bases map to TRBD2. J gave up 4 bases and V 5 bases, and 14 bases lay outside the gene matches. The CDR3 runs to 17 residues. Germline CDR1 and CDR2: LNHNV and YYDKDF (reference sequence). This CDR3 is CATSSSPPGLVADTQYF. In DNA, the CDR3 is TGTGCCACCAGCTCCTCTCCCCCGGGACTAGTAGCAGATACGCAGTATTTT.

The gene calls are TRBV6-5 and TRBJ2-2; D call uncertain. Trimming took 2 bases from V and 1 from J, leaving 8 bases between them. This CDR3 has 15 residues. Germline lookup yields CDR1 MNHEY and CDR2 SVGAGI. In DNA, the CDR3 is TGTGCCAGCAGTTACAACAGACTGAACACCGGGGAGCTGTTTTTT. Translation: CASSYNRLNTGELFF.

This chain links TRBV30 with TRBJ2-1; 10 bases are a match to TRBD2. Unmatched junction bases numbered 6, after V lost 4 bases and J lost 3 bases. Germline CDR1 GTSNPN, CDR2 SVGIG (reference sequence). CDR3 size: 15 residues. CDR3 coding DNA: TGTGCCTGGATGGCTAGCGGGAGTGTCTACAATGAGCAGTTCTTC. This gives the protein CAWMASGSVYNEQFF.

The chain combines TRBV5-1 with TRBJ1-1, with TRBD1 as a possible D gene (5 bases). CDR3 length: 14 amino acids. The germline V gene has CDR1 SGHRS and CDR2 YFSETQ. V lost 7 bases and J lost 0, with 13 bases in between. CDR3 sequence reads: CASSLTVVNTEAFF. In nucleotides, the CDR3 is TGCGCCAGCTCCTTGACAGTGGTGAACACTGAAGCTTTCTTT.

This clonotype was seen a handful of times. CDR3 in amino acids: CASSLGATYEQYF. CDR3 DNA sequence: TGTGCCAGCAGTTTGGGTGCGACCTACGAGCAGTACTTC. J is TRBJ2-7 and V is TRBV28; D gene unclear. V lost 3 bases, J lost 2 bases, and 8 bases lay in between. Looked up from germline, CDR1 is MDHEN and CDR2 is SYDVKM. This CDR3 comprises 13 residues.

This rearrangement joins TRBV24-1 to TRBJ2-3, with TRBD2 as a possible D gene (6 bases). Looked up from germline, CDR1 is KGHDR and CDR2 is SFDVKD. The CDR3 runs 17 residues. Trimming pared 3 bases from V and 0 bases from J, leaving 15 bases between. For the CDR3, the DNA is TGTGCCACCAGTGATGGGGGAGGCGGAATTAGCACAGATACGCAGTATTTT. This encodes CATSDGGGGISTDTQYF.

The chain couples TRBV13 to TRBJ1-6; D call uncertain. The germline V gene has CDR1 PRHDT and CDR2 FYEKMQ (reference sequence). Trimming took off 5 bases at V and 14 bases at J, with 13 bases between the two ends. The CDR3 loop spans 12 amino acids. CDR3 sequence reads: CASSISISTLHF. The CDR3 nucleotides read TGTGCCAGCAGCATAAGTATTTCCACCCTCCACTTT.

This clonotype turned up a few times. The J gene is TRBJ2-1, the V gene TRBV11-3, with 10 bases that match TRBD2. Germline V CDR1 and CDR2: SGHNT, YENEEA. Losses at the gene ends were 5 bases for V and 3 bases for J; bases not matched to a gene: 1. There are 14 residues in the CDR3. The CDR3 here is CASSLAGDYNEQFF. The CDR3 nucleotides are TGTGCCAGCAGCCTAGCGGGAGACTACAATGAGCAGTTCTTC.

The gene calls are TRBV7-9 and TRBJ2-3; D is unresolved. The CDR3 spans 14 residues. Between the trimmed V and J ends, which lost 6 bases and 3 bases, there was a span of 13 bases. CDR1 and CDR2 (germline): SEHNR, FQNEAQ (reference sequence). CDR3 in amino acids: CASRATKRTDTQYF. The CDR3 region has the DNA TGTGCCAGCAGGGCGACAAAAAGAACAGATACGCAGTATTTT.

This clonotype was seen once. This chain joins TRBV7-7 and TRBJ2-1, with D possibly being TRBD2 (5 bases). The germline V gene encodes CDR1 SSHAT and CDR2 FNYEAQ (reference sequence). The CDR3 consists of 14 residues. Trimming took 4 bases from V and 6 from J, leaving 13 bases between them. The CDR3 reads CASSSSGLANEQFF. The DNA of the CDR3 is TGTGCCAGCAGCTCCAGCGGACTGGCCAATGAGCAGTTCTTC. Together with reference TRBV7-7 and TRBJ2-1, the CDR3 gives the full variable domain: GAGVSQSPRYKVTKRGQDVTLRCDPISSHATLYWYQQALGQGPEFLTYFNYEAQPDKSGLPSDRFSAERPEGSISTLTIQRTEQRDSAMYRCASSSSGLANEQFFGPGTRLTVL.

J is TRBJ2-2 and V is TRBV5-6, with D unclear. There are 14 residues in the CDR3. Germline lookup yields CDR1 SGHDT and CDR2 YYEEEE. With 0 bases removed from V and 10 bases from J, the gap between germline ends came to 13 bases. CDR3: CASSLEGSHPELFF. DNA for the CDR3: TGTGCCAGCAGCTTGGAGGGTAGCCACCCGGAGCTGTTTTTT.

This chain uses TRBV30 with TRBJ1-2; D might be TRBD1 (5 bases). Germline V gene sequence: CDR1 GTSNPN, CDR2 SVGIG (reference sequence). The germline V and J ends were trimmed by 3 bases and 4 bases, with 12 bases remaining between them. The CDR3 has 13 amino acids. CDR3 DNA: TGTGCCTGGAGGCCGTGGGGGACCTATGGCTACACCTTC. Its translation is CAWRPWGTYGYTF.